This T cell receptor (beta chain) was obtained from a study of blood T cell repertoires in COVID-19. Study-wide context: In each case, the material was cDNA or gDNA derived from T cells, B-cell-depleted T cells, or PBMCs.

In terms of age and location, participants ranged from roughly 18 to 95 years and lived in about 25 US areas. Assignments of participants to cohorts depended upon their own reported clinical history. Study processing details: Reference gene primer amplification in the assay estimated nucleated cell counts. Method: immunoSEQ multiplex PCR; TCRdb's copy keeps in-frame clones and lacks some. V, J and clone size derive from that table, while D and trimming were established from the DNA sequence. The sample records about 220,000 clones, roughly 80% being singletons. Germline CDR1 is MNHEY and CDR2 is SMNVEV (reference sequence). The germline V and J ends were trimmed by 6 bases and 0 bases, with 8 bases remaining between them. The CDR3 runs to 13 residues.

The sequence derives from a woman in her forties with acute COVID-19. The V gene is TRBV27, the J gene TRBJ2-5; D may be TRBD1 (6 bases). The sample comprised PBMCs or T cells enriched from blood (not recorded which). The CDR3 DNA follows: TGTGCCAGCAGCAGGACAGACCAAGAGACCCAGTACTTC. It specifies CASSRTDQETQYF.